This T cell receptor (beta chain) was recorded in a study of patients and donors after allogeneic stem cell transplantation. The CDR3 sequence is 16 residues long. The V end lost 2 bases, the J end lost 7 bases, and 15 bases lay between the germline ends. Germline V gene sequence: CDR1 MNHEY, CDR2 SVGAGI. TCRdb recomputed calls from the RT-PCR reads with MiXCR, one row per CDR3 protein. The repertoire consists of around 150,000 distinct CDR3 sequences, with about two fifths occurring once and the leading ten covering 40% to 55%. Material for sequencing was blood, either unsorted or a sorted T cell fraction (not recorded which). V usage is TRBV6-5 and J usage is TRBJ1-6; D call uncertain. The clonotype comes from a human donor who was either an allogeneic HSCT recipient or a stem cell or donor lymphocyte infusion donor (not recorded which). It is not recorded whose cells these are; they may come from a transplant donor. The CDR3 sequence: CASSYTREGRNSPLHF. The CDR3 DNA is TGTGCCAGCAGTTACACCCGAGAGGGAAGAAATTCACCCCTCCACTTT.